Listed below are T cell receptor beta chains from one sample, sequenced in a study of CD8+CD57+ T cells in acquired aplastic anemia. TCRdb redid the calling of the reads with MiXCR, one entry per CDR3 protein. The data hold some 120,000 distinct CDR3 sequences, with over 30% observed a single time. The sequenced sample was sorted CD4+, CD8+, or CD8+CD57+ T cells (not recorded which) from PBMCs. Every receptor here comes from a human donor with aplastic anemia. The CDR3 runs from the conserved cysteine through the conserved F or W. The D gene is left open where the match is weak. Clone sizes are given selectively: once, few, many, or a class where the clone is expanded.

j_call: TRBJ2-7; v_call: TRBV25-1; d_call: NA; clone_size: NA; cdr3_nt: TGTGCCATCAGTACGGGCCACGAGCAGTACTTC; cdr3_aa: CAISTGHEQYF
j_call: TRBJ1-3; v_call: TRBV12-3/TRBV12-4; d_call: NA; clone_size: many; cdr3_nt: TGTGCCAGCAGTCAGCCGCGAAACACCATATATTTT; cdr3_aa: CASSQPRNTIYF
j_call: TRBJ1-2; v_call: TRBV3-1; d_call: NA; clone_size: many; cdr3_nt: TGTGCCAGCAGCCACGGGACAAACGGCTACACCTTC; cdr3_aa: CASSHGTNGYTF
j_call: TRBJ2-7; v_call: TRBV10-3; d_call: NA; clone_size: NA; cdr3_nt: TGCGCCATCAGTGAGTCTGGGGACACCTACGAGCGGTACTTC; cdr3_aa: CAISESGDTYERYF
j_call: TRBJ1-1; v_call: TRBV9; d_call: NA; clone_size: NA; cdr3_nt: TGTGCCAGCAGCGTACAGGACGGGACGCAGAACACTGAAGCTTTCTTT; cdr3_aa: CASSVQDGTQNTEAFF
j_call: TRBJ2-1; v_call: TRBV5-1; d_call: TRBD1; clone_size: many; cdr3_nt: TGCGCCAGCAGCCTCACGACCGACAGGGGAGTCGATGAGCAGTTCTTC; cdr3_aa: CASSLTTDRGVDEQFF
j_call: TRBJ2-1; v_call: TRBV3-1; d_call: TRBD2; clone_size: few; cdr3_nt: TGTGCCAGCAGATTTGCCTCGGGGGGCTCCTACAATGAGCAGTTCTTC; cdr3_aa: CASRFASGGSYNEQFF
j_call: TRBJ1-6; v_call: TRBV5-6; d_call: TRBD1; clone_size: many; cdr3_nt: TGTGCCAGCAGCTCTTCCGGGACAGCCTATAATTCACCCCTCCACTTT; cdr3_aa: CASSSSGTAYNSPLHF
j_call: TRBJ2-2; v_call: TRBV7-9; d_call: NA; clone_size: many; cdr3_nt: TGTGCCAGCACGGCCACCACAAGGACCAACACCGGGGAGCTGTTTTTT; cdr3_aa: CASTATTRTNTGELFF
j_call: TRBJ1-4; v_call: TRBV2; d_call: NA; clone_size: NA; cdr3_nt: TGTGCCAGCAGTGATCGACCCACGACAGACCCTAGGGAAAAACTGTTTTTT; cdr3_aa: CASSDRPTTDPREKLFF
j_call: TRBJ2-3; v_call: TRBV14; d_call: TRBD2; clone_size: many; cdr3_nt: TGTGCCAGCGGTCGAGCGGGGGGCATAACAGATACGCAGTATTTT; cdr3_aa: CASGRAGGITDTQYF
j_call: TRBJ2-4; v_call: TRBV6-1; d_call: NA; clone_size: few; cdr3_nt: TGTGCCAGCAGTGAAGGGCGGTTGACAAACAAAAACATTCAGTACTTC; cdr3_aa: CASSEGRLTNKNIQYF
j_call: TRBJ2-3; v_call: TRBV7-2; d_call: NA; clone_size: many; cdr3_nt: TGTGCCAGCAGCTCCGCAGGGATCTACACAGATACGCAGTATTTT; cdr3_aa: CASSSAGIYTDTQYF
j_call: TRBJ1-5; v_call: TRBV12-3/TRBV12-4; d_call: NA; clone_size: NA; cdr3_nt: TGTGCCAGCGGCGTGGGTGTCCAGCCCCAGCATTTT; cdr3_aa: CASGVGVQPQHF
j_call: TRBJ2-3; v_call: TRBV7-8; d_call: NA; clone_size: NA; cdr3_nt: TGTGCCAGCAGCCTTCATTACACAGATACGCAGTATTTT; cdr3_aa: CASSLHYTDTQYF
j_call: TRBJ2-2; v_call: TRBV19; d_call: NA; clone_size: NA; cdr3_nt: TGTGCCACGAGAAGGGACCGCAGGGAGCTGTTTTTT; cdr3_aa: CATRRDRRELFF
j_call: TRBJ2-1; v_call: TRBV7-8; d_call: NA; clone_size: NA; cdr3_nt: TGTGCCAGCAGCACATACAGGGCTAGCACCTACAATGAGCAGTTCTTC; cdr3_aa: CASSTYRASTYNEQFF
j_call: TRBJ1-1; v_call: TRBV6-1; d_call: TRBD1; clone_size: many; cdr3_nt: TGTGCCAGCAGTGCAGGGGGCTTCACTGAAGCTTTCTTT; cdr3_aa: CASSAGGFTEAFF
j_call: TRBJ2-1; v_call: TRBV5-1; d_call: NA; clone_size: many; cdr3_nt: TGCGCCAGCAGCTTGGGCCCGAGAGACAATGAGCAGTTCTTC; cdr3_aa: CASSLGPRDNEQFF
j_call: TRBJ1-4; v_call: TRBV5-4; d_call: NA; clone_size: few; cdr3_nt: TGTGCCAGCAGCTTCGGTGGGGTCGAAAAACTGTTTTTT; cdr3_aa: CASSFGGVEKLFF
j_call: TRBJ2-3; v_call: TRBV30; d_call: TRBD2; clone_size: NA; cdr3_nt: TGTGCCTGGAGCCGGACTAGAGACTCAGATACGCAGTATTTT; cdr3_aa: CAWSRTRDSDTQYF
j_call: TRBJ1-2; v_call: TRBV19; d_call: TRBD1; clone_size: NA; cdr3_nt: TGTGCCAGTAGTATGGGGACAGGGTTGAACTATGGCTACACCTTC; cdr3_aa: CASSMGTGLNYGYTF
j_call: TRBJ1-3; v_call: TRBV19; d_call: NA; clone_size: many; cdr3_nt: TGTGCCAGTAGTATAGAGGTCTCTGGAAACACCATATATTTT; cdr3_aa: CASSIEVSGNTIYF
j_call: TRBJ2-3; v_call: TRBV20-1; d_call: NA; clone_size: many; cdr3_nt: TGCAGTGCTCCCGAATCTGGAGGGGATACGCAGTATTTT; cdr3_aa: CSAPESGGDTQYF
j_call: TRBJ2-1; v_call: TRBV25-1; d_call: NA; clone_size: once; cdr3_nt: TGTGCCAGCAGTGAATTGTACGGGTCAGTCGCCTACAATGAGCAGTTCTTC; cdr3_aa: CASSELYGSVAYNEQFF
j_call: TRBJ1-1; v_call: TRBV12-3/TRBV12-4; d_call: NA; clone_size: NA; cdr3_nt: TGTGCCAGCAGTTTAGGGGGACTTAAGAACACTGAAGCTTTCTTT; cdr3_aa: CASSLGGLKNTEAFF
j_call: TRBJ2-5; v_call: TRBV28; d_call: NA; clone_size: few; cdr3_nt: TGTGCCAGCAGTTTGGTGGGGGTGTTACAAGAGACCCAGTACTTC; cdr3_aa: CASSLVGVLQETQYF
j_call: TRBJ2-7; v_call: TRBV5-1; d_call: TRBD1; clone_size: many; cdr3_nt: TGCGCCAGCAGCTTGGGACAGGGGGTCGAGCAGTACTTC; cdr3_aa: CASSLGQGVEQYF
j_call: TRBJ1-2; v_call: TRBV20-1; d_call: NA; clone_size: NA; cdr3_nt: TGCAGTGCCCCCCGGTCCCCCTGGGGCTATGGCTACACCTTC; cdr3_aa: CSAPRSPWGYGYTF
j_call: TRBJ1-6; v_call: TRBV20-1; d_call: NA; clone_size: many; cdr3_nt: TGCAGTGCTAGCGGGAGTTTTCGGGGGGATAATTCACCCCTCCACTTT; cdr3_aa: CSASGSFRGDNSPLHF
j_call: TRBJ2-1; v_call: TRBV20-1; d_call: TRBD2; clone_size: NA; cdr3_nt: TGCAGTGCTAGGGATAGCGGGGGGGCCAACCGTGAGCAGTTCTTC; cdr3_aa: CSARDSGGANREQFF
j_call: TRBJ2-6; v_call: TRBV7-9; d_call: NA; clone_size: many; cdr3_nt: TGTGCCAGCAGCTTATCGCCTGGTGGGGCCAACGTCCTGACTTTC; cdr3_aa: CASSLSPGGANVLTF
j_call: TRBJ2-2; v_call: TRBV20-1; d_call: TRBD2; clone_size: many; cdr3_nt: TGCAGTGCTAGTAATGCGCGGGGGGCCACCGGGGAGCTGTTTTTT; cdr3_aa: CSASNARGATGELFF
j_call: TRBJ2-1; v_call: TRBV10-3; d_call: TRBD2; clone_size: NA; cdr3_nt: TGTGCCATCAAGACTAGCGGTCTAAGGAATGAGCAGTTCTTC; cdr3_aa: CAIKTSGLRNEQFF
j_call: TRBJ1-5; v_call: TRBV5-1; d_call: TRBD1; clone_size: many; cdr3_nt: TGCGCCAGCAGCTTGGGACAGGGCGAACAGCCCCAGCATTTT; cdr3_aa: CASSLGQGEQPQHF
j_call: TRBJ2-2; v_call: TRBV5-4; d_call: NA; clone_size: NA; cdr3_nt: TGTGCCAGCAGTTATCCCACCGGGGAGCTGTTTTTT; cdr3_aa: CASSYPTGELFF
j_call: TRBJ1-1; v_call: TRBV7-9; d_call: NA; clone_size: many; cdr3_nt: TGTGCCAGCAGCACGAGGGTGATGAACACTGAAGCTTTCTTT; cdr3_aa: CASSTRVMNTEAFF
j_call: TRBJ2-5; v_call: TRBV29-1; d_call: NA; clone_size: NA; cdr3_nt: TGCAGTGCCACCCCTTCATGGAGCCAGGGGCAAGAGACCCAGTACTTC; cdr3_aa: CSATPSWSQGQETQYF
j_call: TRBJ1-2; v_call: TRBV20-1; d_call: NA; clone_size: NA; cdr3_nt: TGCAGTGCGCAGACGACGGATAACTATGGCTACACCTTC; cdr3_aa: CSAQTTDNYGYTF
j_call: TRBJ1-2; v_call: TRBV20-1; d_call: TRBD1; clone_size: few; cdr3_nt: TGCAGTGCTCGAGACTACTCGACAGGGGAAACGAGTAGGGATGGCTACACCTTC; cdr3_aa: CSARDYSTGETSRDGYTF
j_call: TRBJ1-1; v_call: TRBV25-1; d_call: NA; clone_size: NA; cdr3_nt: TGTGCCAGCGGGGGGGTAGGGATGAACACTGAAGCTTTCTTT; cdr3_aa: CASGGVGMNTEAFF
j_call: TRBJ2-3; v_call: TRBV5-4; d_call: TRBD2; clone_size: many; cdr3_nt: TGTGCCAGCACCTCGGGACTAGCGGGGGCCACAGATACGCAGTATTTT; cdr3_aa: CASTSGLAGATDTQYF
j_call: TRBJ2-7; v_call: TRBV5-1; d_call: NA; clone_size: many; cdr3_nt: TGCGCCAGCAGCTTGTCTGGGAGCTCCTACGAGCAGTACTTC; cdr3_aa: CASSLSGSSYEQYF
j_call: TRBJ2-3; v_call: TRBV14; d_call: TRBD2; clone_size: many; cdr3_nt: TGTGCCAGCAGCCCCAGTCCTTTTACACTAGCGGGGGACCGAACAGATACGCAGTATTTT; cdr3_aa: CASSPSPFTLAGDRTDTQYF
j_call: TRBJ2-1; v_call: TRBV25-1; d_call: TRBD2; clone_size: NA; cdr3_nt: TGTGCCAGCAGTGAACGAAGAGGGGAGGGCAGACCCAATGAGCAGTTCTTC; cdr3_aa: CASSERRGEGRPNEQFF
j_call: TRBJ2-3; v_call: TRBV15; d_call: NA; clone_size: few; cdr3_nt: TGTGCCACCAGCAGCGGGGCGACGAGCACAGATACGCAGTATTTT; cdr3_aa: CATSSGATSTDTQYF
j_call: TRBJ1-1; v_call: TRBV20-1; d_call: NA; clone_size: many; cdr3_nt: TGCAGTTCCGACCGTGGGACCCACACTGAAGCTTTCTTT; cdr3_aa: CSSDRGTHTEAFF
j_call: TRBJ2-1; v_call: TRBV6-1; d_call: NA; clone_size: few; cdr3_nt: TGTGCCAGCAGTCCACTTCGGGGGGCGGGAAATGAGCAGTTCTTC; cdr3_aa: CASSPLRGAGNEQFF
j_call: TRBJ1-6; v_call: TRBV6-5; d_call: TRBD1; clone_size: many; cdr3_nt: TGTGCCAGCAGTTACTTAACGGGACAGGGTAGGGATTCACCCCTCCACTTT; cdr3_aa: CASSYLTGQGRDSPLHF
j_call: TRBJ1-1; v_call: TRBV3-1; d_call: TRBD1; clone_size: few; cdr3_nt: TGTGCCAGCAGCCGGGACAGGGGTGGCACTGAAGCTTTCTTT; cdr3_aa: CASSRDRGGTEAFF
j_call: TRBJ2-3; v_call: TRBV4-1; d_call: TRBD2; clone_size: NA; cdr3_nt: TGCGCCGGCAGCCCCTTAGCGGGGAGCACAGATACGCAGTATTTT; cdr3_aa: CAGSPLAGSTDTQYF
j_call: TRBJ1-2; v_call: TRBV9; d_call: NA; clone_size: NA; cdr3_nt: TGTGCCAGCAGCGGGGATGGGGGAGGTGGCTACACCTTC; cdr3_aa: CASSGDGGGGYTF
j_call: TRBJ2-1; v_call: TRBV7-2; d_call: NA; clone_size: many; cdr3_nt: TGTGCCAGCACCCGGGTGGAGTTCAATGAGCAGTTCTTC; cdr3_aa: CASTRVEFNEQFF
j_call: TRBJ1-1; v_call: TRBV3-1; d_call: NA; clone_size: many; cdr3_nt: TGTGCCAGCAGCCAACTGGTTTGGGCTGAAGCTTTCTTT; cdr3_aa: CASSQLVWAEAFF